The 4 T cell receptor beta chains below were found in one sample sequenced in a study of Ad26.COV2.S vaccination and SARS-CoV-2 variants. Documented treatment: some 19 received Ad26.COV2.S at low or high dose, single or two shots; 5 received placebo; per-sample allocation not given. The study sampled participants on day 63 after the first vaccine or placebo injection. Produced via immunoSEQ multiplex PCR; TCRdb's table is partial and in-frame only. This table has more than 400,000 clones, over 80% appearing once. The sample here was peripheral blood, taken in a trial of Ad26.COV2.S vaccine versus placebo. These receptors all stem from a person between 18 and 59 years old who received the Ad26.COV2.S COVID-19 vaccine or a placebo.

This clone was observed once. V usage is TRBV19 and J usage is TRBJ1-2; D not certain. Trimming left V 7 bases short and J 4 bases short, with 13 bases between. Germline CDR1 reads LNHDA; CDR2 reads SQIVND (reference sequence). CDR3 length equals 13 residues. CDR3 in amino acids: CASTEQLFYGYTF. The CDR3 DNA sequence: TGTGCCAGTACCGAACAGCTATTCTATGGCTACACCTTC.

The chain is built from TRBV28 and TRBJ1-2, with D perhaps matching TRBD1 (5 bases). This CDR3 spans 15 amino acids. The ends were cut back, 2 bases at V and 4 bases at J, with 14 bases in the middle. The V gene's germline CDR1 is MDHEN and CDR2 SYDVKM. For the CDR3, the DNA is TGTGCCAGCAGTTTAATGTCTCGGGGCTTCTATGGCTACACCTTC. Translated, it gives CASSLMSRGFYGYTF.

The chain uses TRBV27 and TRBJ2-2; 9 bases map to TRBD1. The length of the CDR3 is 17 residues. CDR1 is MNHEY and CDR2 is SMNVEV in the germline V gene (reference sequence). With 4 bases clipped from V and 5 bases from J, the junction kept 11 bases outside the gene matches. The DNA for the CDR3 is TGTGCCAGCAGTTCTTTTGGACAGGGGAGGGGGACCGGGGAGCTGTTTTTT. Its protein product is CASSSFGQGRGTGELFF.

J is TRBJ2-3 and V is TRBV2, with D perhaps TRBD2 (6 bases). Looked up from germline, CDR1 is SNHLY and CDR2 is FYNNEI. The CDR3 runs to 16 residues. V lost 5 bases, J lost 2 bases, and 17 bases lay in between. The CDR3 DNA is TGTGCCAGCAGTCCCCTGGCTAGCGACAACACAGATACGCAGTATTTT. This translates into CASSPLASDNTDTQYF.